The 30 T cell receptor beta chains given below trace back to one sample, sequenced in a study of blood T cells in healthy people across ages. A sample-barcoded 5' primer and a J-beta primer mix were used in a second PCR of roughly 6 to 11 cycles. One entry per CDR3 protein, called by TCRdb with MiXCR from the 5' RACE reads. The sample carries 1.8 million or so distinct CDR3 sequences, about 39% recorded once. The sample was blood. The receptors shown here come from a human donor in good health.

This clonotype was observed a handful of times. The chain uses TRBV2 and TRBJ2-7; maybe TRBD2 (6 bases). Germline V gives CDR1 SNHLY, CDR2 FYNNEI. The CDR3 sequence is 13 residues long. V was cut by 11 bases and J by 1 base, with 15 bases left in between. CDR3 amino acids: CAAAGGISYEQYF. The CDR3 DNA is TGTGCCGCCGCCGGGGGAATTTCCTACGAGCAGTACTTC. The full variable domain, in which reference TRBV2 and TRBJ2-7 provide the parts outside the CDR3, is EPEVTQTPSHQVTQMGQEVILRCVPISNHLYFYWYRQILGQKVEFLVSFYNNEISEKSEIFDDQFSVERPDGSNFTLKIRSTKLEDSAMYFCAAAGGISYEQYFGPGTRLTVT.

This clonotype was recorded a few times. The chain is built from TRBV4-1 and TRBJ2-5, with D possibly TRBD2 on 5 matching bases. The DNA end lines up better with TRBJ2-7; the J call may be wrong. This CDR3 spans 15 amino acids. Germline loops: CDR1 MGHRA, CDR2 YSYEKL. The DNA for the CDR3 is TGCGCCAGCAGCCAAGAGCGAGGGTTTCTCTACGAGCAGTACTTC. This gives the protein CASSQERGFLYEQYF.

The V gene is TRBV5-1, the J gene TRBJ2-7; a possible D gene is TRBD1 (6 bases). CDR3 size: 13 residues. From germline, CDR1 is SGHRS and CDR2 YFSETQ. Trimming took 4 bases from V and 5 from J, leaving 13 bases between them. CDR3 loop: CASSTNRDHEQYF. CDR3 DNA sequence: TGCGCCAGCAGCACCAACAGGGACCACGAGCAGTACTTC.

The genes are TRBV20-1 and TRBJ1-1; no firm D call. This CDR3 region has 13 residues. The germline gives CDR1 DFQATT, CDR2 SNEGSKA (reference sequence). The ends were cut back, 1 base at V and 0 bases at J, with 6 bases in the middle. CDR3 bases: TGCAGTGCTAGAGTGGGCCTGAACACTGAAGCTTTCTTT. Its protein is CSARVGLNTEAFF.

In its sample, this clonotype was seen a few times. CDR3 coding DNA: TGTGCCAGCAGTGAAGAAGACGGTTGGAGACAGCTGTCATACAATGAGCAGTTCTTC. Translated: CASSEEDGWRQLSYNEQFF. The chain couples TRBV2 to TRBJ2-1; D may be TRBD1 (5 bases). Trimming took off 1 base at V and 4 bases at J, with 23 bases between the two ends. Germline CDR1 and CDR2: SNHLY and FYNNEI. This CDR3 has 19 amino acids.

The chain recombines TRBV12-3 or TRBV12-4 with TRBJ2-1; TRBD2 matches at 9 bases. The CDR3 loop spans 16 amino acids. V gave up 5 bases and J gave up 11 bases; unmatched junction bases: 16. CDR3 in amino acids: CASSPALAGSQGQQFF. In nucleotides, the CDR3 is TGTGCCAGCAGTCCGGCCCTAGCGGGGTCCCAAGGTCAGCAGTTCTTC.

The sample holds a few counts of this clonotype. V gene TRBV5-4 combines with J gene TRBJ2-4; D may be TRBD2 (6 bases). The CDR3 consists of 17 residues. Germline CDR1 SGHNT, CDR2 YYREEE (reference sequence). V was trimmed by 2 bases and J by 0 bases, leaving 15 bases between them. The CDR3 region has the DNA TGTGCCAGCAGCTTAGTTTCCGGGGGTGAAGCCAAAAACATTCAGTACTTC. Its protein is CASSLVSGGEAKNIQYF.

The chain's CDR3 is CASSFDSNTGELFF. As DNA, the CDR3 is TGTGCCAGCAGCTTCGACAGCAACACCGGGGAGCTGTTTTTT. J is TRBJ2-2 and V is TRBV11-1, with D possibly TRBD1 on 5 matching bases. This CDR3 has 14 residues. Trimming took 3 bases from V and 2 from J, leaving 7 bases between them. The germline V gene encodes CDR1 SGHAT and CDR2 FQDESV (reference sequence). Drawing the rest from reference TRBV11-1 and TRBJ2-2, the complete variable domain is EAEVAQSPRYKITEKSQAVAFWCDPISGHATLYWYRQILGQGPELLVQFQDESVVDDSQLPKDRFSAERLKGVDSTLKIQPAELGDSAMYLCASSFDSNTGELFFGEGSRLTVL.

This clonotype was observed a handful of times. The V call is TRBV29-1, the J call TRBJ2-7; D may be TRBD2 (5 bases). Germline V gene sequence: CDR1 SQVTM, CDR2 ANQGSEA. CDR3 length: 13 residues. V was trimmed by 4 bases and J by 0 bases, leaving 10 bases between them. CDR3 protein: CSVGETPSYEQYF. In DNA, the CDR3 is TGCAGCGTTGGGGAGACACCCTCCTACGAGCAGTACTTC.

The CDR3 nucleotides read TGTGCCAGCAGCCAAGATGGCAGCGGGGGGGTTTACGAGCAGTACTTC. Its translation is CASSQDGSGGVYEQYF. The chain couples TRBV3-1 to TRBJ2-7; 10 bases agree with TRBD2. With V trimmed by 0 bases and J by 4 bases, 6 bases remained unmatched. CDR1 is LGHDT and CDR2 is YNNKEL in the germline V gene (reference sequence). The CDR3 extends over 16 amino acids.

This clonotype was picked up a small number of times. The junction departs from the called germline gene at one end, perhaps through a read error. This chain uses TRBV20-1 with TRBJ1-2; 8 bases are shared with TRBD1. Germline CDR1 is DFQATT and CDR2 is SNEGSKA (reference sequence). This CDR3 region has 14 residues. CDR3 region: CSADRDRHNYGYTF. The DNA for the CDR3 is TGCAGTGCTGATCGGGACAGGCATAACTATGGCTATACCTTC.

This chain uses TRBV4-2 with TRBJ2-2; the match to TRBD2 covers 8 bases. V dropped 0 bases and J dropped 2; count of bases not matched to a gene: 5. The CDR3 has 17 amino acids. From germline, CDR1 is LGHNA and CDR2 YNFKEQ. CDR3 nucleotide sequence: TGTGCCAGCAGCCAAGATCCACTAGCGGTTAACACCGGGGAGCTGTTTTTT. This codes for CASSQDPLAVNTGELFF.

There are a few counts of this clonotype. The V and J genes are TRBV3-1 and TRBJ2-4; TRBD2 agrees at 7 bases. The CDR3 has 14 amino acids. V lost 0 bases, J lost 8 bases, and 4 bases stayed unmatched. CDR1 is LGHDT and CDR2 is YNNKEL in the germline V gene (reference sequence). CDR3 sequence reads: CASSQERGSDIQYF. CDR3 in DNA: TGTGCCAGCAGCCAAGAGCGGGGGTCGGACATTCAGTACTTC.

The CDR3 protein is CASSGTITDTQYF. The CDR3, as DNA: TGCGCCAGCAGCGGGACTATCACAGATACGCAGTATTTT. The chain couples TRBV5-1 to TRBJ2-3, with 7 bases aligning to TRBD2. The CDR3 totals 13 residues. Looked up from germline, CDR1 is SGHRS and CDR2 is YFSETQ. J gave up 2 bases and V 4 bases, and 1 base lay outside the gene matches.

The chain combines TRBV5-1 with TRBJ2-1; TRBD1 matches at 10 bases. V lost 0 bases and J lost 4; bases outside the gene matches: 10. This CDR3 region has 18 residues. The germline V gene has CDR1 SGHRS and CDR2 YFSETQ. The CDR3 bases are TGCGCCAGCAGCTTGGCAACCGGGACAGGGGCCGGTTACAATGAGCAGTTCTTC. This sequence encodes CASSLATGTGAGYNEQFF.

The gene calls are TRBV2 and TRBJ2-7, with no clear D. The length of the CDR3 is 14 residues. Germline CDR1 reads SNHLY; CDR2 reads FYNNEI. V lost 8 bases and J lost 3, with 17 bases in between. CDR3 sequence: CASYRAEFSYEQYF. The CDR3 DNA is TGTGCCAGCTATCGTGCGGAATTCAGCTACGAGCAGTACTTC.

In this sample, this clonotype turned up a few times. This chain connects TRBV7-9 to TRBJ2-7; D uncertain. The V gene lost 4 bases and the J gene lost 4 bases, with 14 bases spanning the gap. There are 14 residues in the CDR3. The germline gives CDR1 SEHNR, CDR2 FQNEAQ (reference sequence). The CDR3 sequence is CASSSPPWTYEQYF. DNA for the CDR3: TGTGCCAGCAGCTCCCCCCCCTGGACGTACGAGCAGTACTTC.

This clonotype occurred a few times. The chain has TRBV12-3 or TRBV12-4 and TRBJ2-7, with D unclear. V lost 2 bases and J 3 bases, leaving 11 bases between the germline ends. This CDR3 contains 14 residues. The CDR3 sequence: CASSLQRVGYEQYF. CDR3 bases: TGTGCCAGCAGTTTACAAAGGGTGGGCTACGAGCAGTACTTC.

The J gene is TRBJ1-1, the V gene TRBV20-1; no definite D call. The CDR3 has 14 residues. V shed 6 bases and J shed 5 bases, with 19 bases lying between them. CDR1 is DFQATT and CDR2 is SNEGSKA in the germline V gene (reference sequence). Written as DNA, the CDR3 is TGCAGTGCCCTTATCGGAGGCCCTGTGACTGAAGCTTTCTTT. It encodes CSALIGGPVTEAFF.

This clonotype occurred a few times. The CDR3 reads CASRLRSWNEKLFF. In nucleotides, the CDR3 is TGTGCCAGCAGATTGAGGAGCTGGAATGAAAAACTGTTTTTT. The chain recombines TRBV6-5 with TRBJ1-4; D is unclear. V was clipped by 6 bases and J by 5 bases, with 13 bases between them. Per germline, CDR1 MNHEY and CDR2 SVGAGI. CDR3 length: 14 residues.

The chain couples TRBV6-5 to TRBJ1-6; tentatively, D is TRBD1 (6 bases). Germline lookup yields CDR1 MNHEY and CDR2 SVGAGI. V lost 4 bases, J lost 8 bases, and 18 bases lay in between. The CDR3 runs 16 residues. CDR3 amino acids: CASSLQGPTPHSPLHF. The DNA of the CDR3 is TGTGCCAGCAGTTTGCAGGGGCCGACCCCACATTCACCCCTCCACTTT.

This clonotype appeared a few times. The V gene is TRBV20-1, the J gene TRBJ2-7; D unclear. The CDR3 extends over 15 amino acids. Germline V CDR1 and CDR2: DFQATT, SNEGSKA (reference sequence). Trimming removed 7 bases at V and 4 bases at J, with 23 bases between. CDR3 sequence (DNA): TGCAGTGTACGCCGATTGACTGCCATCCCTTACGAGCAGTACTTC. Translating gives CSVRRLTAIPYEQYF.

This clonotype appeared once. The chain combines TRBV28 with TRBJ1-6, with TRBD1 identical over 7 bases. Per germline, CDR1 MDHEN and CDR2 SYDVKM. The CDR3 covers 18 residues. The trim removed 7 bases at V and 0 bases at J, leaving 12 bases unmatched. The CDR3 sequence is CASTWTGRGSSYNSPLHF. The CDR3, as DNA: TGTGCCAGCACATGGACTGGCAGGGGGAGCTCCTATAATTCACCCCTCCACTTT.

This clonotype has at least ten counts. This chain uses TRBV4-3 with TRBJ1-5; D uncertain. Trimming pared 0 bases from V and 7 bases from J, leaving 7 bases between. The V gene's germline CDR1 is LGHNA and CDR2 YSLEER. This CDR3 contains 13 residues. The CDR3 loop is CASSQEIGQPQHF. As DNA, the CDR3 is TGCGCCAGCAGCCAAGAAATAGGCCAGCCCCAGCATTTT.

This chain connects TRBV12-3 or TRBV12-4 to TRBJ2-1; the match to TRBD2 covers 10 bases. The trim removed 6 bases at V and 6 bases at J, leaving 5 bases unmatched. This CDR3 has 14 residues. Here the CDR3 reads CASSDGLAVNEQFF. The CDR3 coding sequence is TGTGCCAGCAGCGATGGACTAGCGGTCAATGAGCAGTTCTTC.

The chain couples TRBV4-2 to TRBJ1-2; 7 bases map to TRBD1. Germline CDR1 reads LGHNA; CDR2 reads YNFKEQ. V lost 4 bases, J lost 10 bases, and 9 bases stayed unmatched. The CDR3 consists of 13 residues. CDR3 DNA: TGTGCCAGCAGCCTTGTAGGACAGGTCGACTACACCTTC. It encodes CASSLVGQVDYTF.

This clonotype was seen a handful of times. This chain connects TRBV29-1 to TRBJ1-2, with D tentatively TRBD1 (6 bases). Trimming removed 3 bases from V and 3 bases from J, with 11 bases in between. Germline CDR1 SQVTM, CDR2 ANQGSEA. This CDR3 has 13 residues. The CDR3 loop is CSVDDGGDYGYTF. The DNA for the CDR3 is TGCAGCGTTGATGACGGGGGCGACTATGGCTACACCTTC.

The CDR3 is CASSTVTGGGTQYF. Written as DNA, the CDR3 is TGTGCCAGCAGCACCGTGACAGGTGGGGGGACCCAGTACTTC. The chain couples TRBV2 to TRBJ2-5; possibly TRBD1 for D (6 bases). The CDR3 runs to 14 residues. The ends were cut back, 6 bases at V and 7 bases at J, with 18 bases in the middle. Per germline, CDR1 SNHLY and CDR2 FYNNEI.

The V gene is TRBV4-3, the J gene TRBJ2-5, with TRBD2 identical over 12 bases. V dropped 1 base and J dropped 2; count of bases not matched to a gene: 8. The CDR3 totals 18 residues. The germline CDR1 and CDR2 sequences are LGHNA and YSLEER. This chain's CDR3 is CASSQVELAGGEQETQYF. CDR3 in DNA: TGCGCCAGCAGCCAAGTTGAGCTAGCGGGGGGGGAGCAAGAGACCCAGTACTTC.

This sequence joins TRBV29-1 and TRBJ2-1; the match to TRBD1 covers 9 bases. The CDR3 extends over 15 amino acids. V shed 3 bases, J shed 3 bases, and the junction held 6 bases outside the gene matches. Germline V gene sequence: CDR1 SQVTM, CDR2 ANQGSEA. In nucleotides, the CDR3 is TGCAGCGTTGAGGACAGGGGAACCTTCTACAATGAGCAGTTCTTC. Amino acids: CSVEDRGTFYNEQFF.